Presented here are 5 T cell receptor beta chains from one specimen sequenced in a study of cytomegalovirus exposure and HLA in healthy donors (TCRdb year 2017). Preparation of the library involved the immunoSEQ multiplex PCR assay. The multiplex PCR relied on a mix of 60 forward primers for TCR Vbeta segments and 13 reverse primers for TCR Jbeta segments. This immuneACCESS table, as held by TCRdb, lists in-frame sequences with V and J called but not all clones. Of the missing ones, under half trace to an unresolved V gene in checked studies; the others have no known cause. Present in this sample are roughly 120,000 clones, approximately 58% of which were seen just once. The ten largest clones capture 2.2% of the sample. The material sequenced was PBMCs. These receptors came from a woman in her 30s in good health and CMV-seronegative.

This sequence joins TRBV7-2 and TRBJ2-3, with TRBD1 as a possible D gene (5 bases). This CDR3 comprises 16 residues. Trimming stripped 3 bases from V and 2 bases from J, with 15 bases between. Per germline, CDR1 SGHTA and CDR2 FQGNSA. The CDR3 bases are TGTGCCAGCAGCTTCTTCCAGGGAAGAACCACAGATACGCAGTATTTT. Encoded protein: CASSFFQGRTTDTQYF. The entire variable domain, with the rest obtained from reference TRBV7-2 and TRBJ2-3, is as follows: GAGVSQSPSNKVTEKGKDVELRCDPISGHTALYWYRQSLGQGLEFLIYFQGNSAPDKSGLPSDRFSAERTGGSVSTLTIQRTQQEDSAVYLCASSFFQGRTTDTQYFGPGTRLTVL.

This chain links TRBV2 with TRBJ1-5; no firm D call. Germline V gives CDR1 SNHLY, CDR2 FYNNEI. The CDR3 spans 17 residues. V was cut by 8 bases and J by 2 bases, with 22 bases left in between. The CDR3 DNA reads as TGTGCCAGCTGGGCCGGGAGTCCGATGTTCGGCAATCAGCCCCAGCATTTT. Amino acids: CASWAGSPMFGNQPQHF.

Only one count was recorded for this clone. CDR3 sequence: CASSAARRSSPLRTYGYTF. The DNA of the CDR3 is TGTGCCAGCAGTGCAGCCCGACGAAGCTCCCCGCTTCGGACATATGGCTACACCTTC. V usage is TRBV6-1 and J usage is TRBJ1-2, with TRBD1 as a possible D gene (5 bases). Trimming removed 4 bases from V and 5 bases from J, with 29 bases in between. The CDR3 totals 19 residues. Germline assignment: CDR1 MNHNS and CDR2 SASEGT.

J is TRBJ1-1 and V is TRBV5-4; TRBD1 aligns across 7 bases. Germline V gene lookup returns CDR1 SGHNT and CDR2 YYREEE (reference sequence). Losses at the gene ends were 4 bases for V and 0 bases for J; bases not matched to a gene: 6. This CDR3 region has 15 residues. The CDR3 reads CASSDRGQMNTEAFF. CDR3 nucleotides: TGTGCCAGCAGCGACCGGGGACAGATGAACACTGAAGCTTTCTTT.

This clone showed up just once. This specimen includes other DNA sequences encoding the same CDR3. The chain recombines TRBV5-1 with TRBJ2-5; TRBD1 matches at 11 bases. This CDR3 has 14 amino acids. The germline gives CDR1 SGHRS, CDR2 YFSETQ. J gave up 4 bases and V 4 bases, and 3 bases lay outside the gene matches. The CDR3 protein is CASSPGTGGETQYF. The CDR3 bases are TGCGCCAGCAGCCCGGGGACAGGGGGAGAGACCCAGTACTTC. Filled out from reference TRBV5-1 and TRBJ2-5, the complete variable domain reads KAGVTQTPRYLIKTRGQQVTLSCSPISGHRSVSWYQQTPGQGLQFLFEYFSETQRNKGNFPGRFSGRQFSNSRSEMNVSTLELGDSALYLCASSPGTGGETQYFGPGTRLLVL.